This passage covers 30 T cell receptor beta chains from one sample sequenced in a study of Graves' ophthalmopathy and Graves' hyperthyroidism. RNA transcripts yielded amplified TCR beta CDR3 regions. Second-round multiplex PCR came after first-round RT-PCR with HTBI primers. TCRdb reprocessed the multiplex PCR reads with MiXCR, giving one entry per CDR3 protein. The sample lists 350,000 to 450,000 distinct CDR3 sequences; around 18% were seen once. Sequencing was done on a sample of peripheral blood. The receptor set was obtained from a woman aged 18-30 years with Graves' ophthalmopathy.

This clonotype has ten or more counts. The V gene is TRBV6-5, the J gene TRBJ2-2; TRBD1 aligns across 10 bases. V lost 3 bases and J lost 3; bases outside the gene matches: 4. The germline V gene encodes CDR1 MNHEY and CDR2 SVGAGI. The length of the CDR3 is 16 residues. The CDR3 region has the DNA TGTGCCAGCAGTTATGGGGACAGGGGTTACACCGGGGAGCTGTTTTTT. Its protein product is CASSYGDRGYTGELFF.

This clonotype was seen repeatedly, ten times or more. This may be a read error, as it is one base from a much larger clone. The genes are TRBV6-2 or TRBV6-3 and TRBJ1-1; tentative D call: TRBD1 (6 bases). Germline lookup yields CDR1 MNHEY and CDR2 SVGEGT. The CDR3 is 19 residues long. CDR3 loop: CAGSSPPGEEYRVNTEAFF. CDR3 DNA: TGTGCCGGCAGTTCCCCCCCCGGCGAGGAATACAGGGTGAACACTGAAGCTTTCTTT.

This clonotype showed up many times. The chain is built from TRBV7-8 and TRBJ2-7; perhaps TRBD1 as D (6 bases). Germline-derived CDR1 and CDR2 are SGHVS and FQNEAQ. The ends were cut back, 5 bases at V and 0 bases at J, with 17 bases in the middle. CDR3 length: 16 amino acids. The CDR3 loop reads CASSQGLLDTSYEQYF. CDR3 coding DNA: TGTGCCAGCAGCCAGGGGTTATTGGACACCTCCTACGAGCAGTACTTC.

The chain employs TRBV6-2 or TRBV6-3 and TRBJ2-7; TRBD1 matches 7 bases. The ends lost 6 bases at V and 5 bases at J; junction bases unmatched: 10. The CDR3 has 14 amino acids. Germline assignment: CDR1 MNHEY and CDR2 SVGEGT. DNA of the CDR3: TGTGCCAGCAGCTCAATGGACAGGAACAACGAGCAGTACTTC. As protein: CASSSMDRNNEQYF.

This clonotype has at least ten counts. In DNA form, the CDR3 reads TGTGCCAGCAGCTTAGTTCGGGAGGCCTACGAGCAGTACTTC. This codes for CASSLVREAYEQYF. This chain uses TRBV7-2 with TRBJ2-7; 7 positions agree with TRBD2. The CDR3 is made up of 14 amino acids. V shed 1 base, J shed 2 bases, and the junction held 2 bases outside the gene matches. Germline CDR1 SGHTA, CDR2 FQGNSA. The whole variable domain, remainder taken from reference TRBV7-2 and TRBJ2-7, is GAGVSQSPSNKVTEKGKDVELRCDPISGHTALYWYRQSLGQGLEFLIYFQGNSAPDKSGLPSDRFSAERTGGSVSTLTIQRTQQEDSAVYLCASSLVREAYEQYFGPGTRLTVT.

This clonotype appeared a few times. The rearrangement joins TRBV24-1 to TRBJ1-5, with TRBD1 identical over 10 bases. The V gene end was trimmed by 3 bases and the J gene end by 2 bases; junction bases not matched to a gene: 6. Germline V CDR1 and CDR2: KGHDR, SFDVKD. The CDR3 spans 17 residues. The CDR3 here is CATSDGRTGGGNQPQHF. For the CDR3, the DNA is TGTGCCACCAGTGATGGAAGGACAGGGGGTGGCAATCAGCCCCAGCATTTT.

This clonotype showed up many times. The rearrangement uses TRBV6-1 and TRBJ2-2, with D perhaps given as TRBD1 or TRBD2 (5 bases each). This CDR3 is 14 amino acids long. The V end lost 7 bases, the J end lost 6 bases, and 15 bases lay between the germline ends. The V gene's germline CDR1 is MNHNS and CDR2 SASEGT. CDR3 DNA: TGTGCCAGCAACGGGCTCGGGACGTCCGGGGAGCTGTTTTTT. Translating gives CASNGLGTSGELFF.

This clonotype was observed many times. V usage is TRBV20-1 and J usage is TRBJ1-5, with a weak D call TRBD1 (5 bases). The germline V gene encodes CDR1 DFQATT and CDR2 SNEGSKA (reference sequence). The CDR3 contains 13 residues. The V and J ends lost 6 bases and 10 bases respectively, with 19 bases between them. As DNA, the CDR3 is TGCAGTGCCCGGGACTCCGCATTGGAACCCCAGCATTTT. Translation gives CSARDSALEPQHF.

This clonotype occurred many times. This rearrangement joins TRBV6-5 to TRBJ2-7; 7 positions agree with TRBD2. Trimming took 6 bases from V and 5 from J; bases not matched to a gene: 13. Germline CDR1 and CDR2: MNHEY and SVGAGI. CDR3 length equals 15 residues. The CDR3 reads CASSYRAGVGDEQYF. The CDR3 nucleotides read TGTGCCAGCAGCTACCGGGCGGGAGTGGGCGACGAGCAGTACTTC.

The table lists this clonotype with many counts. The CDR3 loop reads CATSDWGHNQPQHF. The CDR3 DNA reads as TGTGCCACCAGTGATTGGGGACACAATCAGCCCCAGCATTTT. The chain uses TRBV24-1 and TRBJ1-5, with a possible D match to TRBD1 (6 bases). Looked up from germline, CDR1 is KGHDR and CDR2 is SFDVKD. V was cut by 2 bases and J by 3 bases, with 7 bases left in between. This CDR3 has 14 amino acids.

At least ten counts were recorded for this clonotype. This chain uses TRBV5-1 with TRBJ1-2; D is ambiguous. Germline V gene data show CDR1 as SGHRS and CDR2 as YFSETQ. The CDR3 loop spans 11 amino acids. V lost 0 bases to trimming and J lost 10 bases, with 7 bases between them. CDR3 coding DNA: TGCGCCAGCAGCTTGGGTTTGGACTACACCTTC. It yields the protein CASSLGLDYTF.

This chain links TRBV6-5 with TRBJ2-2; D gene uncertain. This CDR3 spans 16 amino acids. Germline values: CDR1 MNHEY, CDR2 SVGAGI. Trimming stripped 0 bases from V and 6 bases from J, with 14 bases between. CDR3 residues: CASSYSRPGNPGELFF. In DNA, the CDR3 is TGTGCCAGCAGTTACTCACGTCCAGGCAATCCCGGGGAGCTGTTTTTT.

V gene TRBV6-1 combines with J gene TRBJ2-7; D remains unclear. The CDR3 covers 13 residues. Germline V gives CDR1 MNHNS, CDR2 SASEGT. V gave up 5 bases and J gave up 4 bases, with 12 bases separating them. CDR3 loop: CASSQPRKYEQYF. The CDR3, as DNA: TGTGCCAGCAGTCAACCCCGAAAATACGAGCAGTACTTC.

This clonotype was picked up many times. The junction and the germline gene differ at one end; a read error may be behind it. The gene calls are TRBV27 and TRBJ1-5; D unresolved. Per germline, CDR1 MNHEY and CDR2 SMNVEV (reference sequence). The CDR3 length is 15 residues. CDR3 residues: CVSSFPSLGNQPQHF. Written as DNA, the CDR3 is TGTGTCAGCAGTTTCCCAAGCCTCGGCAATCAGCCCCAGCATTTT.

This clonotype has more than one count but fewer than ten. This chain connects TRBV2 to TRBJ2-5; TRBD2 matches at 7 bases. V gave up 2 bases and J gave up 7 bases; unmatched junction bases: 7. The CDR3 runs to 14 residues. Germline V CDR1 and CDR2: SNHLY, FYNNEI. The CDR3 DNA is TGTGCCAGCAGTGAAAGGACTAGGGCAGGGACCCAGTACTTC. Amino acids: CASSERTRAGTQYF.

This clonotype was seen many times. CDR3 sequence: CASSPSSGRTTEAFF. The CDR3 coding sequence is TGTGCCAGCAGCCCTAGTAGTGGAAGGACCACTGAAGCTTTCTTT. This sequence joins TRBV6-2 or TRBV6-3 and TRBJ1-1, with D unresolved. Germline CDR1 is MNHEY and CDR2 is SVGEGT. The ends were cut back, 6 bases at V and 4 bases at J, with 18 bases in the middle. The CDR3 extends over 15 amino acids.

The V gene is TRBV6-2 or TRBV6-3, the J gene TRBJ2-2; a possible D gene is TRBD1 (6 bases). The CDR3 has 20 amino acids. Germline V gene data show CDR1 as MNHEY and CDR2 as SVGEGT. The V end was cut by 0 bases, the J end by 4 bases, with 24 bases between. Here the CDR3 DNA reads TGTGCCAGCAGTTACTCGTGGGACATACTAATCAGGGGCAGCACCGGGGAGCTGTTTTTT. Residues: CASSYSWDILIRGSTGELFF.

This chain links TRBV7-9 with TRBJ2-5; D uncertain. There are 18 residues in the CDR3. Trimming left V 2 bases short and J 2 bases short, with 21 bases between. Germline loops: CDR1 SEHNR, CDR2 FQNEAQ (reference sequence). CDR3 region: CASSLQPRRLGPQETQYF. Here the CDR3 DNA reads TGTGCCAGCAGCTTACAGCCCAGGCGCCTCGGCCCGCAAGAGACCCAGTACTTC.

This clonotype has at least ten counts. The chain is built from TRBV28 and TRBJ2-5; 7 nucleotides match TRBD1. The CDR3 runs 12 residues. Germline-derived CDR1 and CDR2 are MDHEN and SYDVKM. V dropped 5 bases and J dropped 5; count of bases not matched to a gene: 2. This CDR3 is CASSQTGETQYF. DNA for the CDR3: TGTGCCAGCAGTCAGACAGGGGAGACCCAGTACTTC. Full variable domain (outside the CDR3, taken from reference TRBV28 and TRBJ2-5): DVKVTQSSRYLVKRTGEKVFLECVQDMDHENMFWYRQDPGLGLRLIYFSYDVKMKEKGDIPEGYSVSREKKERFSLILESASTNQTSMYLCASSQTGETQYFGPGTRLLVL.

Concerning this clonotype: A read error may be the cause here, since a much bigger clone is one base away. The chain is built from TRBV6-1 and TRBJ1-5; no clear D. Trimming took off 1 base at V and 6 bases at J, with 7 bases between the two ends. The germline gives CDR1 MNHNS, CDR2 SASEGT. The CDR3 runs to 13 residues. The CDR3: CASSEVPSQPQHF. CDR3 bases: TGTGCCAGCAGTGAAGTCCCAAGTCAGCCCCAGCATTTT.

This clonotype was found many times. This chain joins TRBV4-1 and TRBJ2-7; TRBD2 matches at 9 bases. J gave up 5 bases and V 4 bases, and 12 bases lay outside the gene matches. Germline lookup yields CDR1 MGHRA and CDR2 YSYEKL. This CDR3 comprises 16 residues. For the CDR3, the DNA is TGCGCCAGCAGCCGGGAGTTAGCGGGGGCCAAGGACGAGCAGTACTTC. Protein sequence: CASSRELAGAKDEQYF.

In nucleotides, the CDR3 is TGTGCCAGCAGGGACGGACCGGGGTCACCCCTCCACTTT. It translates to CASRDGPGSPLHF. This chain joins TRBV27 and TRBJ1-6; D call uncertain. Germline loops: CDR1 MNHEY, CDR2 SMNVEV (reference sequence). Trimming cost V 6 bases and J 10 bases, with 13 bases left between them. This CDR3 is 13 amino acids long.

The J gene is TRBJ1-1, the V gene TRBV9, with a possible D match to TRBD1 (6 bases). With 0 bases removed from V and 3 bases from J, the gap between germline ends came to 15 bases. This CDR3 spans 16 amino acids. Germline assignment: CDR1 SGDLS and CDR2 YYNGEE. CDR3 residues: CASSVGWGARDTEAFF. The CDR3 bases are TGTGCCAGCAGCGTAGGGTGGGGGGCGCGGGACACTGAAGCTTTCTTT.

This clonotype was seen at least ten times. V and J are TRBV6-1 and TRBJ2-4; D could derive from TRBD1 or TRBD2 (5 bases each). V gave up 7 bases and J gave up 0 bases, with 19 bases separating them. CDR1 MNHNS and CDR2 SASEGT come from the germline V gene. This CDR3 contains 17 residues. The CDR3 nucleotides are TGTGCCAGCATGGGGTCCATCGAGGGGATAGCCAAAAACATTCAGTACTTC. This sequence encodes CASMGSIEGIAKNIQYF.

Ten or more counts support this clonotype. The rearrangement joins TRBV27 to TRBJ1-3, with D possibly being TRBD1 (6 bases). The CDR3 spans 17 residues. Trimming stripped 6 bases from V and 2 bases from J, with 20 bases between. In germline, CDR1 is MNHEY, CDR2 SMNVEV (reference sequence). This CDR3 reads CASSRLNRVGPGNTIYF. The CDR3 DNA reads TGTGCCAGCAGCCGTCTTAACAGGGTAGGCCCTGGAAACACCATATATTTT.

V and J are TRBV14 and TRBJ2-2, with TRBD2 identical over 8 bases. In germline, CDR1 is SGHDN, CDR2 FVKESK. The CDR3 sequence is 16 residues long. The junction had 11 bases not matched to a gene; V was cut back by 4 bases and J by 7 bases. The CDR3 loop reads CASSPVTGGPYGELFF. The CDR3 coding sequence is TGTGCCAGCAGCCCCGTCACGGGAGGGCCGTACGGGGAGCTGTTTTTT.

This clonotype was observed many times. The chain combines TRBV2 with TRBJ1-1; 8 bases fit TRBD1. Germline V gives CDR1 SNHLY, CDR2 FYNNEI. CDR3 length: 14 amino acids. J was trimmed by 3 bases and V by 5 bases; bases with no gene match: 5. The CDR3 nucleotides read TGTGCCAGCAGTCAACAGGGGGTTCACACTGAAGCTTTCTTT. Translated: CASSQQGVHTEAFF. The whole variable domain, remainder taken from reference TRBV2 and TRBJ1-1, is EPEVTQTPSHQVTQMGQEVILRCVPISNHLYFYWYRQILGQKVEFLVSFYNNEISEKSEIFDDQFSVERPDGSNFTLKIRSTKLEDSAMYFCASSQQGVHTEAFFGQGTRLTVV.

This clonotype has ten or more counts. This rearrangement joins TRBV27 to TRBJ1-5; tentatively, D is TRBD1 (5 bases). V was cut by 3 bases and J by 3 bases, with 12 bases left in between. The CDR3 has 15 residues. From germline, CDR1 is MNHEY and CDR2 SMNVEV (reference sequence). The CDR3 loop reads CASSFSGKDNQPQHF. The CDR3 bases are TGTGCCAGCAGTTTCTCAGGGAAGGACAATCAGCCCCAGCATTTT.

This clonotype turned up a few times. The CDR3 loop is CASSERKYNQPQHF. CDR3 DNA: TGTGCCAGCAGTGAGCGAAAGTACAATCAGCCCCAGCATTTT. This chain connects TRBV2 to TRBJ1-5, with D hard to call. Germline V gene lookup returns CDR1 SNHLY and CDR2 FYNNEI. V was clipped by 3 bases and J by 3 bases, with 9 bases between them. This CDR3 is 14 amino acids long.

Many counts were recorded for this clonotype. The chain is built from TRBV12-3 or TRBV12-4 and TRBJ1-2; D not resolved. V was cut by 6 bases and J by 6 bases, with 8 bases left in between. The CDR3 consists of 11 residues. CDR3 amino acids: CASRTGDGYTF. The DNA of the CDR3 is TGTGCCAGCAGAACCGGTGATGGCTACACCTTC.